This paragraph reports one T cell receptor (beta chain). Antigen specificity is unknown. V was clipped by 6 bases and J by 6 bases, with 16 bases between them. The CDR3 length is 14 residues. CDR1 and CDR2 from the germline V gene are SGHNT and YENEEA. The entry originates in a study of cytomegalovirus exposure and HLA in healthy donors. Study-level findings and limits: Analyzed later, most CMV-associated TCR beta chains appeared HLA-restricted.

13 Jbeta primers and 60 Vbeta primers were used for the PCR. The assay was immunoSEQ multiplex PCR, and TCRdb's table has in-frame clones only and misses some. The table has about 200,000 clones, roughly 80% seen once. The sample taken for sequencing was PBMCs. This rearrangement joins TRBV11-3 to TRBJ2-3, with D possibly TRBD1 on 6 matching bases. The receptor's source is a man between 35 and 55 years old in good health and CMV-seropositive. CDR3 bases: TGTGCCAGCAGGGAACAGGGAGCCGTGGATACGCAGTATTTT. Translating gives CASREQGAVDTQYF.